This TCR beta chain was found in a study of read filtering for tumor transcriptome and immune sequencing. Study-wide points: Correlation between methods rose after single-read clonotypes were removed.

V lost 3 bases and J 3 bases, leaving 4 bases between the germline ends. CDR1 and CDR2 from the germline V gene are SGHRS and YFSETQ. The CDR3 extends over 13 amino acids. From around 0.4 ug of RNA, a library with molecular barcoded alpha/delta and beta/gamma adaptors was made. TCRdb re-called the reads with MiXCR, one entry per CDR3 protein. The table has 43,000 or so distinct CDR3 sequences, 12% seen once. This clonotype was found many times. Its specificity is not known. The chain employs TRBV5-1 and TRBJ1-6; no clear D gene. Material: a population of CD138-negative cells sorted from bone marrow. This TCR was recovered from a donor at least 40 years old with multiple myeloma. CDR3 nucleotides: TGCGCCAGCAGCTGGGACTATAATTCACCCCTCCACTTT. As protein: CASSWDYNSPLHF.